Each of the 27 T cell receptor beta chains below was sequenced from the same sample in a study of blood T cells in healthy people across ages. A second roughly 6 to 11 cycle PCR used barcoded and J-beta primers. MiXCR, run by TCRdb on the 5' RACE reads, gives a single entry per CDR3 protein. The table lists hundreds of thousands of distinct CDR3 sequences, about three fifths of them singletons, with about 20% in the top ten. Sequencing was performed on blood. The receptors stem from a young man in good health.

This chain links TRBV20-1 with TRBJ2-4; D gene uncertain. The germline gives CDR1 DFQATT, CDR2 SNEGSKA (reference sequence). The CDR3 has 11 residues. CDR3 in amino acids: CSAPEGDIQYF. For the CDR3, the DNA is TGCAGCGCCCCTGAAGGAGACATTCAGTACTTC.

This clonotype was observed a handful of times. The genes are TRBV20-1 and TRBJ2-1; 8 nucleotides align to TRBD2. This CDR3 is built from 18 residues. Germline lookup yields CDR1 DFQATT and CDR2 SNEGSKA (reference sequence). The V gene end was trimmed by 0 bases and the J gene end by 5 bases; junction bases not matched to a gene: 15. The CDR3 DNA is TGCAGTGCTAGAGATCCATGGGGGGCGGGGGGAACGGACAATGAGCAGTTCTTC. It is translated as CSARDPWGAGGTDNEQFF.

CDR3 DNA sequence: TGTGCCATCAGTAGGACTACAGCTAACTATGGCTACACCTTC. This codes for CAISRTTANYGYTF. The chain joins TRBV10-3 to TRBJ1-2; D ambiguous. The CDR3 extends over 14 amino acids. Trimming cost V 5 bases and J 0 bases, with 10 bases left between them. Germline V gives CDR1 ENHRY, CDR2 SYGVKD.

The genes are TRBV7-2 and TRBJ1-2; weak D call: TRBD1 (5 bases). The V gene lost 5 bases and the J gene lost 8 bases, with 21 bases spanning the gap. The germline V gene has CDR1 SGHTA and CDR2 FQGNSA. CDR3 length: 15 residues. CDR3 bases: TGTGCCAGCAGCCCCGAGGACACCAAGTATGCCGGCTACACCTTC. It specifies CASSPEDTKYAGYTF.

CDR3 bases: TGTGCCAGCAGTTTGGGACGTATCTCTGGGGCCAACGTCCTGACTTTC. Its translation is CASSLGRISGANVLTF. The chain combines TRBV12-3 or TRBV12-4 with TRBJ2-6, with D possibly being TRBD1 or TRBD2 (5 bases each). The CDR3 sequence is 16 residues long. With 3 bases removed from V and 0 bases from J, the gap between germline ends came to 9 bases.

The chain recombines TRBV20-1 with TRBJ2-7; 11 bases match TRBD2. J was trimmed by 2 bases and V by 1 base; bases with no gene match: 4. The CDR3 has 15 amino acids. The V gene's germline CDR1 is DFQATT and CDR2 SNEGSKA (reference sequence). The chain's CDR3 is CSARAGTSGPYEQYF. The DNA for the CDR3 is TGCAGTGCTAGAGCTGGGACTAGCGGCCCCTACGAGCAGTACTTC.

This clonotype was observed a handful of times. The CDR3 DNA follows: TGCAGCGTGGGATTACAGGGGGCTGGCTACACCTTC. Its translation is CSVGLQGAGYTF. The rearrangement joins TRBV29-1 to TRBJ1-2, with 9 bases that match TRBD1. From germline, CDR1 is SQVTM and CDR2 ANQGSEA. The trim removed 6 bases at V and 7 bases at J, leaving 6 bases unmatched. This CDR3 is built from 12 residues.

The sample holds many counts of this clonotype. The chain uses TRBV3-1 and TRBJ2-5, with D possibly being TRBD2 (5 bases). CDR1 and CDR2 from the germline V gene are LGHDT and YNNKEL (reference sequence). CDR3 length: 13 residues. With 4 bases removed from V and 3 bases from J, the gap between germline ends came to 9 bases. Here the CDR3 reads CASSRTEKETQYF. The CDR3 nucleotides read TGTGCCAGCAGCCGGACTGAAAAAGAGACCCAGTACTTC.

The genes are TRBV6-1 and TRBJ1-1; D not certain. Germline CDR1 and CDR2: MNHNS and SASEGT. Trimming removed 6 bases from V and 0 bases from J, with 26 bases in between. The CDR3 is 19 amino acids. The CDR3 bases are TGTGCCAGCAGCCCAAGGTTGGCTCCCAGCTCCTATATGAACACTGAAGCTTTCTTT. Translating it yields CASSPRLAPSSYMNTEAFF.

The chain uses TRBV12-3 or TRBV12-4 and TRBJ2-5; D is unclear. This CDR3 contains 14 residues. Trimming shortened V by 1 base and J by 5 bases, and 11 bases separated the two germline ends. The CDR3 loop reads CASSLGSQSETQYF. Here the CDR3 DNA reads TGTGCCAGCAGTTTAGGATCACAGTCGGAGACCCAGTACTTC.

This clonotype was detected only a few times. V and J are TRBV29-1 and TRBJ2-5; D is uncertain. This CDR3 is built from 12 residues. The V gene's germline CDR1 is SQVTM and CDR2 ANQGSEA. Trimming took 5 bases from V and 1 from J, leaving 8 bases between them. CDR3 nucleotides: TGCAGCGTTACTGGAATCCAAGAGACCCAGTACTTC. As protein: CSVTGIQETQYF.

V is TRBV20-1 and J is TRBJ1-5; D may be TRBD1 (6 bases). Between the trimmed V and J ends, which lost 1 base and 0 bases, there was a span of 28 bases. CDR1 DFQATT and CDR2 SNEGSKA come from the germline V gene (reference sequence). CDR3 size: 21 residues. The CDR3, as DNA: TGCAGTGCTAGAGGCATTGGGGGACGGGACACCGGATATTATAGCAATCAGCCCCAGCATTTT. Protein sequence: CSARGIGGRDTGYYSNQPQHF.

This chain uses TRBV10-3 with TRBJ1-2, with 8 bases aligning to TRBD1. Germline V gene sequence: CDR1 ENHRY, CDR2 SYGVKD. This CDR3 spans 13 amino acids. The V segment lost 3 bases and the J segment 7 bases; nucleotides outside the gene matches: 4. The DNA for the CDR3 is TGTGCCATCAGTGACAGGGGGCATTCTGGCTACACCTTC. This encodes CAISDRGHSGYTF.

The chain recombines TRBV7-2 with TRBJ2-7; TRBD2 agrees at 7 bases. The germline gives CDR1 SGHTA, CDR2 FQGNSA. V lost 5 bases, J lost 5 bases, and 12 bases stayed unmatched. This CDR3 region has 15 residues. The CDR3 DNA reads as TGTGCCAGCAGCCCCACGGGAGGAGAGAGACACGAGCAGTACTTC. Translating gives CASSPTGGERHEQYF.

With respect to this clonotype: An end of the junction differs from the germline gene, which may be a read error. The chain carries TRBV29-1 and TRBJ2-3; tentatively, D is TRBD2 (5 bases). Germline CDR1 reads SQVTM; CDR2 reads ANQGSEA. The CDR3 has 13 residues. CDR3 loop: CGVDAGSTDTQYF. The CDR3, as DNA: TGCGGCGTCGATGCGGGTAGCACAGATACGCAGTATTTT.

The chain has TRBV28 and TRBJ2-5, with a possible D match to TRBD1 (6 bases). The last part of the DNA fits TRBJ2-7 better; the J call may be wrong. CDR3 length equals 13 residues. From germline, CDR1 is MDHEN and CDR2 SYDVKM. This CDR3 is CASSIGDNYEQYF. DNA for the CDR3: TGTGCCAGCAGTATAGGGGACAATTACGAGCAGTACTTC.

In the case of this clonotype: A junction end diverges from the germline sequence, so it may reflect a read error. The chain carries TRBV16 and TRBJ1-2; D gene unclear. The germline V gene encodes CDR1 KGHSY and CDR2 FQNENV. This CDR3 is 13 amino acids long. CDR3 region: CASSQSADSGCTF. CDR3 in DNA: TGTGCCAGCAGCCAATCGGCGGATAGTGGCTGCACCTTC.

The chain joins TRBV5-5 to TRBJ2-7; D unclear. This CDR3 is built from 15 residues. Germline lookup yields CDR1 SGHKS and CDR2 YYEKEE (reference sequence). V was clipped by 4 bases and J by 5 bases, with 19 bases between them. In DNA, the CDR3 is TGTGCCAGCAGCCCCCTAACCTGGCGGATGGACGAGCAGTACTTC. Amino acid sequence: CASSPLTWRMDEQYF.

The chain carries TRBV20-1 and TRBJ1-1; 12 positions match TRBD1. The length of the CDR3 is 15 residues. Unmatched junction bases numbered 3, after V lost 1 base and J lost 3 bases. CDR1 DFQATT and CDR2 SNEGSKA come from the germline V gene (reference sequence). The CDR3 reads CSARGRDRGHTEAFF. The CDR3 region has the DNA TGCAGTGCTAGAGGTCGGGACAGGGGGCACACTGAAGCTTTCTTT.

Only a few counts were recorded for this clonotype. The chain links TRBV12-3 or TRBV12-4 to TRBJ1-2; D unresolved. The V and J ends lost 5 bases and 7 bases respectively, with 20 bases between them. There are 15 residues in the CDR3. The CDR3 sequence is CASSPLTGPWGGYTF. The CDR3 DNA sequence: TGTGCCAGCAGTCCGTTGACCGGGCCATGGGGTGGCTACACCTTC.

The gene calls are TRBV2 and TRBJ2-1, with unresolved D. V lost 1 base to trimming and J lost 7 bases, with 5 bases between them. This CDR3 spans 12 amino acids. Germline assignment: CDR1 SNHLY and CDR2 FYNNEI. The CDR3 loop reads CASSEELNEQFF. The CDR3 DNA is TGTGCCAGCAGTGAAGAGCTGAATGAGCAGTTCTTC.

This clonotype was detected a few times. This chain links TRBV20-1 with TRBJ2-2; TRBD2 aligns across 7 bases. The CDR3 is made up of 15 amino acids. Germline CDR1 and CDR2: DFQATT and SNEGSKA (reference sequence). Germline trimming cut 4 bases from V and 5 bases from J; bases unmatched to any gene: 10. The CDR3 coding sequence is TGCAGTGCTATCGATCGGGGGGTGCAAACCGGGGAGCTGTTTTTT. Its protein product is CSAIDRGVQTGELFF.

This chain uses TRBV10-3 with TRBJ1-1, with no clear D. V lost 6 bases and J 1 base, leaving 9 bases between the germline ends. Germline-derived CDR1 and CDR2 are ENHRY and SYGVKD. The CDR3 loop spans 13 amino acids. The CDR3 sequence is CAIRGRQNTEAFF. The CDR3, as DNA: TGTGCCATCAGGGGGAGACAGAACACTGAAGCTTTCTTT.

This clonotype was counted only a few times. This chain uses TRBV12-3 or TRBV12-4 with TRBJ2-3, with D tentatively TRBD1 or TRBD2 (5 bases each). Trimming cost V 6 bases and J 4 bases, with 14 bases left between them. The CDR3 has 14 amino acids. The CDR3 sequence is CASRGRRVADTQYF. Written as DNA, the CDR3 is TGTGCCAGCAGGGGACGGAGAGTCGCAGATACGCAGTATTTT.

V gene TRBV20-1 combines with J gene TRBJ2-5; D remains ambiguous. Germline V gene data show CDR1 as DFQATT and CDR2 as SNEGSKA (reference sequence). The CDR3 spans 11 residues. V dropped 3 bases and J dropped 11 bases, with 13 bases sitting between them. CDR3 residues: CSASKNNEQYF. DNA for the CDR3: TGCAGTGCTAGCAAAAACAATGAGCAGTACTTC.

The chain is built from TRBV15 and TRBJ1-6; D unclear. The V end was cut by 0 bases, the J end by 7 bases, with 10 bases between. The germline V gene encodes CDR1 LNHNV and CDR2 YYDKDF (reference sequence). The CDR3 totals 15 residues. The CDR3 loop reads CATSRDSLRNSPLHF. CDR3 sequence (DNA): TGTGCCACCAGCAGAGATTCGTTGAGGAATTCACCCCTCCACTTT.

V gene TRBV5-1 combines with J gene TRBJ2-1; the D is unclear. Trimming stripped 1 base from V and 5 bases from J, with 10 bases between. CDR3 length: 14 residues. The germline V gene encodes CDR1 SGHRS and CDR2 YFSETQ. The CDR3 spells CASSLTGEHNEQFF. The CDR3 region has the DNA TGCGCCAGCAGCTTGACCGGAGAGCACAATGAGCAGTTCTTC.